This T cell receptor (beta chain) emerged from a study of T cell responses to AZD1222 COVID-19 vaccine. Data came from immunoSEQ multiplex PCR; TCRdb stores just in-frame clones and leaves some out. The sample yields some 60,000 clones, about 91% seen once. The germline gives CDR1 DFQATT, CDR2 SNEGSKA (reference sequence). The CDR3 runs to 12 residues. Deletions cut 3 bases from V and 5 bases from J, with 8 bases between. This clone came up a few times. The target antigen is unknown. General study results and limits: At baseline, seropositivity was found in only a handful of AZD1222 recipients.

V is TRBV20-1 and J is TRBJ1-5; D might be TRBD1 (5 bases). The sequenced sample was peripheral blood, obtained 28 days after the second AZD1222 dose. The clonotype was recovered from an adult who received the AZD1222 COVID-19 vaccine. The CDR3 DNA reads as TGCAGTGCTAGTGCGGGGGATCAGCCCCAGCATTTT. It specifies CSASAGDQPQHF.